What follows describes a single T cell receptor beta chain. Its specificity is unknown. Germline V gene data show CDR1 as MNHEY and CDR2 as SMNVEV (reference sequence). This CDR3 spans 15 amino acids. V lost 4 bases and J 6 bases, leaving 18 bases between the germline ends. These data are taken from a study of T cell responses to AZD1222 COVID-19 vaccine. Study results and limitations: Vaccine-associated CD4 TCRs ranged over spike, dominating at 160-218 and 743-854.

Here immunoSEQ multiplex PCR was the method, and the copy in TCRdb shows in-frame clones only, minus some. The repertoire consists of 65,000 to 70,000 clones, with approximately 80% occurring once and the leading ten covering about 12%. The rearrangement links TRBV27 to TRBJ1-1, with D tentatively TRBD1 (5 bases). The source was peripheral blood, collected on day 0 of AZD1222 vaccination. The receptor's source is an adult in good health. Written as DNA, the CDR3 is TGTGCCAGCAGTTCCAACCAACGACAACAGGCTGAAGCTTTCTTT. This translates into CASSSNQRQQAEAFF.